The source of this T cell receptor (beta chain) is a study of blood T cell repertoires in COVID-19. Background on the study: Italy, Spain and the United States were the sources of the convalescent and acute COVID-19 samples. From T cells, B-cell-depleted T cells, or PBMCs came the material, which was cDNA or gDNA.

Between the trimmed V and J ends, which lost 4 bases and 0 bases, there was a span of 10 bases. Germline CDR1 is GTSNPN and CDR2 is SVGIG (reference sequence). This CDR3 comprises 14 residues. Clones were sequenced by immunoSEQ multiplex PCR, and TCRdb holds only the in-frame ones, with some missing. The sample lists about 150,000 clones; 75% to 95% were seen once. Sequencing was carried out using peripheral blood. The TCR sequence derives from a man aged 50 to 60 with acute or convalescent COVID-19. The chain carries TRBV30 and TRBJ1-3; D is perhaps TRBD1 (5 bases). The DNA for the CDR3 is TGTGCCTGGAACCCGGGGGACTCTGGAAACACCATATATTTT. It yields the protein CAWNPGDSGNTIYF.